The subject of this entry is one T cell receptor beta chain. The antigen is unknown. The data are from a study of cytomegalovirus exposure and HLA in healthy donors. Study overall: The same platform was used for the 100 to 150 validation repertoires and the roughly 680 first-cohort repertoires, a later analysis reported. Study-wide results and caveats: Among TCR beta chains, those listed as cytomegalovirus-associated numbered approximately 150. A few of the chains that were CMV-associated were confirmed in vitro to be specific for CMV antigens. Most observed TCR sequences were rare, whereas some public TCRs were detected in many donors.

Clones were sequenced by immunoSEQ multiplex PCR, and TCRdb holds only the in-frame ones, with some missing. The sample includes about 120,000 clones, around nine tenths of them seen just once. Per germline, CDR1 SGHNT and CDR2 YYREEE (reference sequence). The CDR3 is 14 amino acids. Deletions cut 4 bases from V and 10 bases from J, with 18 bases between. The sequence was obtained from a man aged 18 to 35 in good health and CMV-seropositive. The rearrangement joins TRBV5-4 to TRBJ2-1; TRBD2 might be the D (7 bases). Input material: PBMCs. CDR3 in amino acids: CASSLGLGGYEQFF. As DNA, the CDR3 is TGTGCCAGCAGCCTCGGACTAGGGGGGTACGAGCAGTTCTTC.